A selection of T cell receptor beta chains follows, all from one sample in a study of blood T cell repertoires in COVID-19. Libraries were prepared by immunoSEQ multiplex PCR; TCRdb keeps only in-frame clonotypes and omits some of them. The sample lists roughly 170,000 clones; around two thirds were seen once. Sequencing was carried out using peripheral blood. These receptors all stem from a woman aged 80 or over with acute or convalescent COVID-19. Both conserved end residues are part of each CDR3. Fields, in order: J gene, V gene, CDR3 protein.

TRBJ2-3,TRBV7-2,CASSLSRLLTDTQYF
TRBJ2-2,TRBV29-1,CSVVRTGHRNGELFF
TRBJ2-1,TRBV3-1/TRBV3-2,CASSQDIPGYMNEQFF
TRBJ2-1,TRBV5-1,CASSGRLAGDEQFF
TRBJ2-1,TRBV9,CASSVNPRDYQNEQFF
TRBJ1-5,TRBV27,CASRGTGTYQPQHF
TRBJ2-2,TRBV30,CAWSGGSSDTGELFF
TRBJ2-2,TRBV7-3,CASSLTQAASTGELFF
TRBJ2-3,TRBV10-2,CASRDGQGYTDTQYF
TRBJ1-5,TRBV27,CASSFQTGGNQPQHF
TRBJ2-1,TRBV7-2,CASSLGLAYNEQFF
TRBJ1-5,TRBV28,CATRQGGQPQHF
TRBJ1-5,TRBV19,CASSIWSDSNQPQHF
TRBJ2-2,TRBV24-1,CATSDPRNTGELFF
TRBJ2-5,TRBV11-2,CASSLDPEETQYF
TRBJ1-2,TRBV7-8,CASARGDGRNYGYTF
TRBJ2-7,TRBV28,CASSSRDEQYF
TRBJ1-6,TRBV7-6,CASSLGQVPSNSPLHF